This T cell receptor (beta chain) was obtained from a study of cytomegalovirus exposure and HLA in healthy donors. Overall study context: About 85 million unique TCRs from HLA-typed donors were held in an early release of data.

Nobody recorded the CMV serostatus of this donor. Trimming took 5 bases from V and 5 from J; bases not matched to a gene: 7. CDR3 length: 14 amino acids. CDR1 is SEHNR and CDR2 is FQNEAQ in the germline V gene (reference sequence). The study ran its PCR with 60 Vbeta and 13 Jbeta primers. In the authors' workflow: An analysis that came later counted 80 million or so unique TCR beta chains, around 12 million shared. Sequencing was performed with immunoSEQ multiplex PCR; in TCRdb, only in-frame clones are kept and a portion is missing. Clone size and V and J calls were adopted from that table, with D and trimming inferred from the DNA. The sample yields 85,000 to 120,000 clones, around 57% seen once. Notes on the study in general: Of the V segments, some could not be distinguished, including TRBV6-2 and TRBV6-3, and were excluded.

Comments on this clone: Its specificity is unknown.

The V gene is TRBV7-9, the J gene TRBJ2-5; 8 positions match TRBD1. Input material: PBMCs. The receptor was derived from a human donor in good health. For the CDR3, the DNA is TGTGCCAGCAGCCCCCGACAGGGGACGGAGACCCAGTACTTC. Its protein product is CASSPRQGTETQYF. Combining the CDR3 with reference TRBV7-9 and TRBJ2-5 gives the whole variable domain DTGVSQNPRHKITKRGQNVTFRCDPISEHNRLYWYRQTLGQGPEFLTYFQNEAQLEKSRLLSDRFSAERPKGSFSTLEIQRTEQGDSAMYLCASSPRQGTETQYFGPGTRLLVL.